The present entry profiles one TCR beta chain with its context. Its antigen is not identified. The sample belongs to a study of vaccination and CD4 T cells after COVID-19. Study-level information: Drawing of post-COVID samples took place a median around 110 days after diagnosis (range 35 to 161).

Treatment in this sample: roughly ten-day PBMC culture with coronavirus spike peptide pools or control peptides (ViraFEST assay). Cultures of PBMCs, around 2 million per well, were set up with 7.5 to 10 IU/ml IL-2 and roughly 10 ug/ml peptide pools. General study points: Recorded median SARS-CoV-2-reactive clonotype numbers increased from about 20 to 38 without reaching significance.

V lost 2 bases, J lost 2 bases, and 8 bases lay in between. Germline CDR1 KGHDR, CDR2 SFDVKD. This CDR3 region has 14 residues. The Oncomine TCR Beta short-read assay was applied to DNA of cultured CD4+ T cells. Using the QIAamp micro DNA kit, genomic DNA was extracted from the CD4+ T cells that had been cultured. TCRdb recomputed calls from the PCR reads with MiXCR, one row per CDR3 protein. The sample contains more than 15,000 distinct CDR3 sequences, 67% of which appear only once. Material for sequencing was CD4+ T cells from blood, cultured in vitro. The origin of this receptor is a human donor who had recovered from COVID-19. This rearrangement joins TRBV24-1 to TRBJ1-2; no clear D. The CDR3 reads CATSDWRTNYGYTF. The CDR3 nucleotides are TGTGCCACCAGTGATTGGAGGACCAACTATGGCTACACCTTC.